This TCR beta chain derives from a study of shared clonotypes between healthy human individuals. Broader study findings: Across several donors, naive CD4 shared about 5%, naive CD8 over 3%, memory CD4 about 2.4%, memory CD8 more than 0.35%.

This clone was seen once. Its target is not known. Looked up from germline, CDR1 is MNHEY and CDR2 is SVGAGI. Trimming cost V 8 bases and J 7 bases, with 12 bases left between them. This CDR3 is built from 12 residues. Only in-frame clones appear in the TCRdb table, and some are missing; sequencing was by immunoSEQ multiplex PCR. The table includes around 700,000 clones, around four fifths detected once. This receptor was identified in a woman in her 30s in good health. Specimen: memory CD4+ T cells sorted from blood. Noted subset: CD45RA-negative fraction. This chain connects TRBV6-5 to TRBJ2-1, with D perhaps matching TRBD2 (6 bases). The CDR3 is CASAGSWNEQFF. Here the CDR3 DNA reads TGTGCCAGCGCGGGATCCTGGAATGAGCAGTTCTTC.